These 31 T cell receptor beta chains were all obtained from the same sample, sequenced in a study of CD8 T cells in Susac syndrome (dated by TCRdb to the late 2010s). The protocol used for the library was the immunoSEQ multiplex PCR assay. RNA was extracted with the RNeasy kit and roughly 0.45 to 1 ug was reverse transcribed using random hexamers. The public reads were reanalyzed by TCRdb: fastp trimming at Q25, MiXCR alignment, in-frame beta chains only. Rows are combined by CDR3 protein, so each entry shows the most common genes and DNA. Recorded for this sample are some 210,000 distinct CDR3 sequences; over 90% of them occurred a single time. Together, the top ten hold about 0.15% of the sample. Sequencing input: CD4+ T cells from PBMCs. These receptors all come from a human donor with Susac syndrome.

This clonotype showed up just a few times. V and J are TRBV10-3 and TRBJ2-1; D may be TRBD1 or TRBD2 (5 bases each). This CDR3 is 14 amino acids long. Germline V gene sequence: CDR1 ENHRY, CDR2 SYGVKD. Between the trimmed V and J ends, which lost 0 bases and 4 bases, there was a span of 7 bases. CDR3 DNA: TGTGCCATCAGTGAGTCGGGGACGTACAATGAGCAGTTCTTC. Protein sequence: CAISESGTYNEQFF.

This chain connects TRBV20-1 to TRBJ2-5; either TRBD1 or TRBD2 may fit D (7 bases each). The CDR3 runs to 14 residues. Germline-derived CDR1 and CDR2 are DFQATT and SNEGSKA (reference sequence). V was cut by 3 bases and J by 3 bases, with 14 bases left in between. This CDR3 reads CSARPSGTEETQYF. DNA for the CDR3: TGCAGTGCTAGGCCCAGCGGGACAGAAGAGACCCAGTACTTC.

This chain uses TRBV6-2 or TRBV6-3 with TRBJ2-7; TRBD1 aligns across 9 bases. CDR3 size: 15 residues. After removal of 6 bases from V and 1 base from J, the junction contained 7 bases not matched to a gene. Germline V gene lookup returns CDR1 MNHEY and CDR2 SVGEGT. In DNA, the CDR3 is TGTGCCAGCAGAGACACAGGGGGCGAATCCTACGAGCAGTACTTC. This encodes CASRDTGGESYEQYF.

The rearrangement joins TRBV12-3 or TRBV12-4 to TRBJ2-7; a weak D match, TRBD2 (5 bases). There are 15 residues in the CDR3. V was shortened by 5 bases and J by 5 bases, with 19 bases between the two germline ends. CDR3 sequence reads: CASSHGSGLVHEQYF. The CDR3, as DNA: TGTGCCAGCAGTCATGGGAGCGGCCTCGTCCACGAGCAGTACTTC.

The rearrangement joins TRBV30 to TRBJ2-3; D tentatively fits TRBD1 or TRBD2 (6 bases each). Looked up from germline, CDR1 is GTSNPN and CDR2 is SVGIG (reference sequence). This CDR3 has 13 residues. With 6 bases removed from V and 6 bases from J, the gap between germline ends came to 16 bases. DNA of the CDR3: TGTGCCTGTAGAGGGGGGCCAGGGGATACGCAGTATTTT. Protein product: CACRGGPGDTQYF.

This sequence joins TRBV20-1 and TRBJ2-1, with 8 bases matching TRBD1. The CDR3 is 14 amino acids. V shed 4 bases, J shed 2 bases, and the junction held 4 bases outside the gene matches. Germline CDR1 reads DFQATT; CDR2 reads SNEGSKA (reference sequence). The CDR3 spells CSATDRDPYNEQFF. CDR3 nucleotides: TGCAGTGCTACGGACAGGGACCCCTACAATGAGCAGTTCTTC.

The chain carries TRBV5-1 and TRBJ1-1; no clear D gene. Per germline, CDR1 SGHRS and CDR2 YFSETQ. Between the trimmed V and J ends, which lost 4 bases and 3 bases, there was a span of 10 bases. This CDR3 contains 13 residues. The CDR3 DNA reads TGCGCCAGCAGCCGGGTAATCGACACTGAAGCTTTCTTT. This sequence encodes CASSRVIDTEAFF.

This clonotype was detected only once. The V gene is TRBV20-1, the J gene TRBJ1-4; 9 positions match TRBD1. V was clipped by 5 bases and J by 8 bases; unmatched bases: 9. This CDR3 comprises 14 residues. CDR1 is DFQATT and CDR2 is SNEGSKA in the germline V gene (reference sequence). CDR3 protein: CSAPAGTGNEKLFF. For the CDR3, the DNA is TGCAGTGCTCCTGCCGGGACAGGGAACGAAAAACTGTTTTTT.

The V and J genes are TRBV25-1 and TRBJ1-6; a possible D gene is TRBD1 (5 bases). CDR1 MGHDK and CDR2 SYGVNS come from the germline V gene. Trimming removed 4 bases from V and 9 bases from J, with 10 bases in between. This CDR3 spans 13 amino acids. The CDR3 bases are TGTGCCAGCAGTGGGGACCTTCTTTCACCCCTCCACTTT. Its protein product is CASSGDLLSPLHF.

CDR3 in amino acids: CATQRGGYNEQFF. The CDR3 nucleotides are TGTGCCACTCAGCGGGGGGGCTACAATGAGCAGTTCTTC. V is TRBV10-3 and J is TRBJ2-1; 10 nucleotides align to TRBD2. V shed 10 bases, J shed 3 bases, and the junction held 3 bases outside the gene matches. The CDR3 runs to 13 residues. Germline loops: CDR1 ENHRY, CDR2 SYGVKD.

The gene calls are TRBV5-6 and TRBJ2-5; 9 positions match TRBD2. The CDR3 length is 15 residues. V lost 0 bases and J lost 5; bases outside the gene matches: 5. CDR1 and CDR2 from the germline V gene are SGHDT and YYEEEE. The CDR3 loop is CASSLDAGGFETQYF. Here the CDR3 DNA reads TGTGCCAGCAGCTTGGATGCGGGGGGGTTCGAGACCCAGTACTTC.

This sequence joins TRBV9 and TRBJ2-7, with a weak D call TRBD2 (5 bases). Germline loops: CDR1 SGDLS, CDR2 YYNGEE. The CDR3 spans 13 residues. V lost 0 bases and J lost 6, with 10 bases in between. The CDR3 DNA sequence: TGTGCCAGCAGCGTAGATCTAGCCGGCGAGCAGTACTTC. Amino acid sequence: CASSVDLAGEQYF.

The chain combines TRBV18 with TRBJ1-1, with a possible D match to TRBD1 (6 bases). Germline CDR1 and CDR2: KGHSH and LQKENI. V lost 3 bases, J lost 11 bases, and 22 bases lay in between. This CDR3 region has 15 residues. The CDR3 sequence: CASSPPRDTPGEAFF. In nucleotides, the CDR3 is TGTGCCAGCTCACCTCCCCGGGACACACCAGGGGAGGCTTTCTTT.

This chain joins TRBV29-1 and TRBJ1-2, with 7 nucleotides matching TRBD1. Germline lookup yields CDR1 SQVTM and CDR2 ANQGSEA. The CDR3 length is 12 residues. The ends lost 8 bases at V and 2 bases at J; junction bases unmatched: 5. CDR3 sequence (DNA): TGCAGCTCTCGACAGGGCAACTATGGCTACACCTTC. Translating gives CSSRQGNYGYTF.

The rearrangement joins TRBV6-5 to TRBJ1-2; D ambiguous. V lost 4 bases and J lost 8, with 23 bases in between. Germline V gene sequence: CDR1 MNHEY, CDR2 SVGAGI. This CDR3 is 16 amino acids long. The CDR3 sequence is CASSLDPIQRPEGYTF. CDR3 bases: TGTGCCAGCAGTTTGGATCCCATACAGCGGCCGGAAGGCTACACCTTC.

The CDR3 DNA reads as TGTGCCAGTAGTACCCACGCGACAGGCTCCTCCTACGAGCAGTACTTC. Amino acids: CASSTHATGSSYEQYF. The gene calls are TRBV19 and TRBJ2-7; D might be TRBD1 (6 bases). CDR3 length equals 16 residues. Trimming stripped 4 bases from V and 0 bases from J, with 16 bases between. Germline V gene data show CDR1 as LNHDA and CDR2 as SQIVND (reference sequence).

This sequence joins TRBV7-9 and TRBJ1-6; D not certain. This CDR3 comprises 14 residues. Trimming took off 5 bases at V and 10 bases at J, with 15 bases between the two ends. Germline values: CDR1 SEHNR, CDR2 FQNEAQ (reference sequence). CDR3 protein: CASSRGREDSPLHF. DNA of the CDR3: TGTGCCAGCAGCCGCGGTAGGGAGGACTCACCCCTCCACTTT.

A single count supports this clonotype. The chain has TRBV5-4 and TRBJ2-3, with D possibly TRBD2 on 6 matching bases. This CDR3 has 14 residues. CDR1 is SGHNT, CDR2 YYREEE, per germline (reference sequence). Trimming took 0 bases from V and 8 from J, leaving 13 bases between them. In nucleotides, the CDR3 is TGTGCCAGCAGCTTGGCCACCCCAGCGGGTACGCAGTATTTT. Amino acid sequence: CASSLATPAGTQYF.

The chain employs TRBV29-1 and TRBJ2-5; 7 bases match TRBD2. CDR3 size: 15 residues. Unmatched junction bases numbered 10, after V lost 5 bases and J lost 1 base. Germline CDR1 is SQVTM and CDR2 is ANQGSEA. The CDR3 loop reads CSVLDGGGSQETQYF. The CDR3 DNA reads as TGCAGCGTTCTGGACGGCGGGGGTAGCCAAGAGACCCAGTACTTC. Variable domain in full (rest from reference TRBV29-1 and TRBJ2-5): SAVISQKPSRDICQRGTSLTIQCQVDSQVTMMFWYRQQPGQSLTLIATANQGSEATYESGFVIDKFPISRPNLTFSTLTVSNMSPEDSSIYLCSVLDGGGSQETQYFGPGTRLLVL.

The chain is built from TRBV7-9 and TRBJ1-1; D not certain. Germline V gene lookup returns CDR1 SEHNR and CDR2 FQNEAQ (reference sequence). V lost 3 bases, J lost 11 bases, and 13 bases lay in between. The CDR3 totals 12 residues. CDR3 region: CASSFERAGAFF. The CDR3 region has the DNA TGTGCCAGCAGCTTTGAGCGGGCCGGGGCTTTCTTT.

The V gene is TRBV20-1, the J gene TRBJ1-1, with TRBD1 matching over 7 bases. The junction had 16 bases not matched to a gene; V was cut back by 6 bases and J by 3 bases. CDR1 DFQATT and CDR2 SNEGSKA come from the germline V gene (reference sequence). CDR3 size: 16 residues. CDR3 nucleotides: TGCAGTGCCTTCCGACAGGGAGCTAGTCATGACACTGAAGCTTTCTTT. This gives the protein CSAFRQGASHDTEAFF.

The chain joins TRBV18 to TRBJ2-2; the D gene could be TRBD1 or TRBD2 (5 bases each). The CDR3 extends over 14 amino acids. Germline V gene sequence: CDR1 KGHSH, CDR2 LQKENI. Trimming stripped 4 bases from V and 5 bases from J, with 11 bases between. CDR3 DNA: TGTGCCAGCTCACTGGCAGGGAGAACCGGGGAGCTGTTTTTT. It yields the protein CASSLAGRTGELFF.

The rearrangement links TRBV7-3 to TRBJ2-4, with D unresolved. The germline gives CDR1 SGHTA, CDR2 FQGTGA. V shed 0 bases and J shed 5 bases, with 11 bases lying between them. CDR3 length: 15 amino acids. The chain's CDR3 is CASSLTSRSENIQYF. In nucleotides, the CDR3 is TGTGCCAGCAGCTTAACGTCCAGGAGCGAAAACATTCAGTACTTC.

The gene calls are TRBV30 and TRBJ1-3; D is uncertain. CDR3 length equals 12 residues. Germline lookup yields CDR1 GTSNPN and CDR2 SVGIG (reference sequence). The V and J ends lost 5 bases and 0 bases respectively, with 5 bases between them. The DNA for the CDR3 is TGTGCCTGGGATTTCTCTGGAAACACCATATATTTT. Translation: CAWDFSGNTIYF.

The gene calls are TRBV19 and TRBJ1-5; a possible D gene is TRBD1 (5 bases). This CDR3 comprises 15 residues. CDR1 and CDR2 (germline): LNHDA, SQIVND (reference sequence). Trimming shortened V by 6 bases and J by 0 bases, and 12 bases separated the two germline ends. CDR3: CASRGRWASNQPQHF. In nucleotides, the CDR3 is TGTGCCAGTAGGGGACGGTGGGCTAGCAATCAGCCCCAGCATTTT.

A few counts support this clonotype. The CDR3 spells CASSRADTQYF. The CDR3 DNA reads TGTGCCAGCAGCCGGGCAGATACGCAGTATTTT. The genes are TRBV11-2 and TRBJ2-3, with D hard to call. Trimming removed 5 bases from V and 4 bases from J, with 4 bases in between. Looked up from germline, CDR1 is SGHAT and CDR2 is FQNNGV. CDR3 length: 11 amino acids.

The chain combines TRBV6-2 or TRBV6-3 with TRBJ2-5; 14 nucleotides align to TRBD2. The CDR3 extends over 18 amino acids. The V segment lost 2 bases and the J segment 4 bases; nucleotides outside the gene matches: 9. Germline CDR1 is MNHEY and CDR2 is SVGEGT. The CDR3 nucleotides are TGTGCCAGCAGTTACCCGACTAGCGGGGGGGCCTTGGGAGAGACCCAGTACTTC. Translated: CASSYPTSGGALGETQYF.

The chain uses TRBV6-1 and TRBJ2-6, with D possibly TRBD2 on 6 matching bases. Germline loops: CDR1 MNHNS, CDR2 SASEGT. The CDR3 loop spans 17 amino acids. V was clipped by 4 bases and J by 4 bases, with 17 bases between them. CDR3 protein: CASSALPAGLGANVLTF. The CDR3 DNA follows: TGTGCCAGCAGTGCTCTCCCGGCGGGGCTCGGGGCCAACGTCCTGACTTTC.

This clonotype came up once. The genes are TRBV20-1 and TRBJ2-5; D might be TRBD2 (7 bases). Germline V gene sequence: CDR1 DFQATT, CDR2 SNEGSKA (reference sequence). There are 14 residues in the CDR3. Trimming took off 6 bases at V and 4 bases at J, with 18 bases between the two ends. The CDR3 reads CSATVGRGGETQYF. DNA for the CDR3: TGCAGTGCCACCGTAGGAAGGGGGGGAGAGACCCAGTACTTC.

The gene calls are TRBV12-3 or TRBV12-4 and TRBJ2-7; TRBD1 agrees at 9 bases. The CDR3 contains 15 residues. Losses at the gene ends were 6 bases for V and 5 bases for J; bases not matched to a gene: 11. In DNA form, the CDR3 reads TGTGCCAGCAGACCCCCGGGACAGGGTGCTAACGAGCAGTACTTC. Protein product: CASRPPGQGANEQYF.

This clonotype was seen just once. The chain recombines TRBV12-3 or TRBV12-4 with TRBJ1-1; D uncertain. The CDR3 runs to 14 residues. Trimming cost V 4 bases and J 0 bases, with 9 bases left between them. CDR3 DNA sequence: TGTGCCAGCAGTTGGGCGAACATGAACACTGAAGCTTTCTTT. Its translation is CASSWANMNTEAFF.